Detailed here is one TCR beta chain. The sample comes from a study of T cell changes during pregnancy in multiple sclerosis. V was clipped by 3 bases and J by 1 base, with 10 bases between them. The CDR3 is 14 residues long. Germline assignment: CDR1 MDHEN and CDR2 SYDVKM. Data came from immunoSEQ multiplex PCR; TCRdb stores just in-frame clones and leaves some out. Among more than 40,000 clones listed, 85% to 95% were seen once. V usage is TRBV28 and J usage is TRBJ2-7, with D possibly matching TRBD1 (6 bases). This receptor was taken from a female donor with multiple sclerosis, enrolled in a pregnancy study. Sample: CD4+ T cells from peripheral blood mononuclear cells, taken in the third trimester of pregnancy. CDR3 protein: CASSFFGQSYEQYF. For the CDR3, the DNA is TGTGCCAGCAGTTTTTTTGGACAGTCCTACGAGCAGTACTTC.